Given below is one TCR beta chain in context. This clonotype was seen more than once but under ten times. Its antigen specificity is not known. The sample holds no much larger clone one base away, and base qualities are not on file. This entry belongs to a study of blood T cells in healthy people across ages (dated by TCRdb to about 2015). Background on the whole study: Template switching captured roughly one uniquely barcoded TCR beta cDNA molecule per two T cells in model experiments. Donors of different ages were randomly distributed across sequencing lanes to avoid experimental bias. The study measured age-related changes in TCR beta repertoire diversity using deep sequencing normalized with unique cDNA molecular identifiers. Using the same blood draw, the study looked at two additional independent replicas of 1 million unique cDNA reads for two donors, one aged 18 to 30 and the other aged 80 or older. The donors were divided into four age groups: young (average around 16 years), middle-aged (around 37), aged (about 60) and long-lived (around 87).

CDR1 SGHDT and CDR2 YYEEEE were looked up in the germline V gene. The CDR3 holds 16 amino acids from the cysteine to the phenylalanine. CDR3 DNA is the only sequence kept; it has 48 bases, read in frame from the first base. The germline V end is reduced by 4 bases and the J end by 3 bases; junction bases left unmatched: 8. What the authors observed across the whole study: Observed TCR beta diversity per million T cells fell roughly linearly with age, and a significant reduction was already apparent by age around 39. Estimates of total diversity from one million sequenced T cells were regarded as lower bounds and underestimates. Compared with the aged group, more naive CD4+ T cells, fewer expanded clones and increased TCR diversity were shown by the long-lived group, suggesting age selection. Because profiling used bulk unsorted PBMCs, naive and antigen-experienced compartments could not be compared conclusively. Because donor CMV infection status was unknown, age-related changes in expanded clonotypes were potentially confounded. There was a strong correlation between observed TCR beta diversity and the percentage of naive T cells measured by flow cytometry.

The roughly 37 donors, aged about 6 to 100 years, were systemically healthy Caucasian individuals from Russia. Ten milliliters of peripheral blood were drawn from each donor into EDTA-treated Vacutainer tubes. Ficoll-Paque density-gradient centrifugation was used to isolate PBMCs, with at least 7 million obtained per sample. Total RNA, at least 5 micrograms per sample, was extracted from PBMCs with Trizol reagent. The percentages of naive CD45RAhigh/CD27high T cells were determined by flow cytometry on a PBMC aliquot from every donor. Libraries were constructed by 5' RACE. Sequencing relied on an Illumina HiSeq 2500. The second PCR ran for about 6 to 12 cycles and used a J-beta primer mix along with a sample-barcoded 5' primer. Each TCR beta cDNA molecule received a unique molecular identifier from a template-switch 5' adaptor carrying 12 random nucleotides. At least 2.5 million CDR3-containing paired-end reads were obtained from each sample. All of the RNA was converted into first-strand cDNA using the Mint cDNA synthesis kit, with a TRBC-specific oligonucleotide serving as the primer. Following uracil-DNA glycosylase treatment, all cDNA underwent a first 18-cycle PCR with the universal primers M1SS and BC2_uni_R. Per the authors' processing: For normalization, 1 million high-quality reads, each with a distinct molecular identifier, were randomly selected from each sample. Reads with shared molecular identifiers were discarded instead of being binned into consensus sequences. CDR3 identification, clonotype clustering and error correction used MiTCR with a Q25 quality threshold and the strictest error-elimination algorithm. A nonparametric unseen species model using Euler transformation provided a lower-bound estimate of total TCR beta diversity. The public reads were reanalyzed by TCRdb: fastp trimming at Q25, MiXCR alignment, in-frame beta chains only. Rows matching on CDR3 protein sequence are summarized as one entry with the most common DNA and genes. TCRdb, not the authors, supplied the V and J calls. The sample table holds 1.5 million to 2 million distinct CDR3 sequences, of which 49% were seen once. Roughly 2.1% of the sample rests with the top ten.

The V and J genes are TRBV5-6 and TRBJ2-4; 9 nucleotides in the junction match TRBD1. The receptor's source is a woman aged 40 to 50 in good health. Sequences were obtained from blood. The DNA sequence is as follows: TGTGCCAGCAGCCTAGGGACAGGGATCGTCAAAAACATTCAGTACTTC. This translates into CASSLGTGIVKNIQYF.